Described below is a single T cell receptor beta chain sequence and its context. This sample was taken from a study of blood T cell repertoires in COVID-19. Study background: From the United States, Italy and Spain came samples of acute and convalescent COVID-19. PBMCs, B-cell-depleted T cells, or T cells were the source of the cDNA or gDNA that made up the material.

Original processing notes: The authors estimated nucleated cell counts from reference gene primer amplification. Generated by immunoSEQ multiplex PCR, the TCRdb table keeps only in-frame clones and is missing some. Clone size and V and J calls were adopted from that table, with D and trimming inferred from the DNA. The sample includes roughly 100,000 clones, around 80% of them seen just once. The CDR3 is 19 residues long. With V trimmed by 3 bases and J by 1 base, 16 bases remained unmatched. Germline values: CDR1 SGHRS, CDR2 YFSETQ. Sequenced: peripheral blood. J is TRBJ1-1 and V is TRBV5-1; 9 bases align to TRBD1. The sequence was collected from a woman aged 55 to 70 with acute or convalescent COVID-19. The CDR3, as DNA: TGCGCCAGCAGCTGGGGGACAGGGCCTACTCTAAGGGGGAACACTGAAGCTTTCTTT. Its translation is CASSWGTGPTLRGNTEAFF.